The 29 T cell receptor beta chains below come from one sample, sequenced in a study of T cells after yellow fever vaccination. TCRdb reanalysed the 5' RACE reads using MiXCR and keeps one entry per CDR3 protein. The sample lists some 340,000 distinct CDR3 sequences; about 4% were seen once. The source material was PBMCs, sampled 5 days after the yellow fever booster vaccination. The receptors were sampled from a man between 18 and 35 years old who received the YFV17D yellow fever vaccine.

This clonotype came up a few times. The V gene is TRBV30, the J gene TRBJ2-3; 10 bases match TRBD2. The germline CDR1 and CDR2 sequences are GTSNPN and SVGIG (reference sequence). The J segment lost 1 base and the V segment lost 2 bases, leaving 3 bases of the junction unmatched. The CDR3 length is 15 residues. For the CDR3, the DNA is TGTGCCTGGAGTCCCGGGACTAGCGGCACAGATACGCAGTATTTT. This sequence encodes CAWSPGTSGTDTQYF.

In this sample, this clonotype turned up many times. V is TRBV5-1 and J is TRBJ1-1; D not certain. This CDR3 is built from 13 residues. Trimming pared 2 bases from V and 1 base from J, leaving 6 bases between. Germline CDR1 and CDR2: SGHRS and YFSETQ. In DNA form, the CDR3 reads TGCGCCAGCAGCTTCAACAAGAACACTGAAGCTTTCTTT. Encoded protein: CASSFNKNTEAFF.

This sequence joins TRBV6-2 or TRBV6-3 and TRBJ1-1; 9 nucleotides align to TRBD1. From germline, CDR1 is MNHEY and CDR2 SVGEGT. CDR3 length: 15 residues. V shed 5 bases and J 3 bases; nucleotides not matched to a gene: 7. CDR3 nucleotides: TGTGCCAGCAGTCATACGGGACAGGGTCACACTGAAGCTTTCTTT. Residues: CASSHTGQGHTEAFF.

In this sample, this clonotype turned up many times. V is TRBV7-2 and J is TRBJ1-1, with 8 bases lining up with TRBD1. The CDR3 covers 13 residues. Germline loops: CDR1 SGHTA, CDR2 FQGNSA. Trimming removed 5 bases from V and 6 bases from J; junction bases left unmatched: 5. The CDR3 reads CASSEPGGSEAFF. The CDR3 bases are TGTGCCAGCAGCGAACCAGGGGGCTCTGAAGCTTTCTTT.

This clonotype was recorded a few times. V usage is TRBV12-3 or TRBV12-4 and J usage is TRBJ2-3; maybe TRBD2 (5 bases). This CDR3 comprises 14 residues. The germline V and J ends were trimmed by 5 bases and 1 base, with 10 bases remaining between them. The CDR3 DNA reads as TGTGCCAGCAGTCCGTGGCGGGGCACAGATACGCAGTATTTT. Amino acid sequence: CASSPWRGTDTQYF.

The chain uses TRBV19 and TRBJ1-2; the D gene is possibly TRBD1 (6 bases). V lost 5 bases and J 2 bases, leaving 15 bases between the germline ends. The CDR3 runs 15 residues. Germline CDR1 and CDR2: LNHDA and SQIVND (reference sequence). The CDR3 nucleotides read TGTGCCAGTAGTTCCGCGAAGGGGGACAACTATGGCTACACCTTC. Protein sequence: CASSSAKGDNYGYTF.

This clonotype has a handful of counts. The chain joins TRBV9 to TRBJ2-3; D call uncertain. The CDR3 length is 14 residues. The ends were cut back, 0 bases at V and 4 bases at J, with 9 bases in the middle. In germline, CDR1 is SGDLS, CDR2 YYNGEE. CDR3 loop: CASSVGISSDTQYF. The CDR3 region has the DNA TGTGCCAGCAGCGTAGGGATTAGTTCAGATACGCAGTATTTT.

There are a few counts of this clonotype. The chain carries TRBV4-2 and TRBJ1-1; TRBD1 matches 8 bases. With V trimmed by 2 bases and J by 4 bases, 6 bases remained unmatched. This CDR3 has 15 amino acids. Germline V gene sequence: CDR1 LGHNA, CDR2 YNFKEQ. The CDR3 loop is CASSQLGQDGTEAFF. CDR3 DNA: TGTGCCAGCAGCCAATTGGGACAGGATGGCACTGAAGCTTTCTTT.

This clonotype turned up a few times. The chain combines TRBV6-2 or TRBV6-3 with TRBJ2-5; the D gene is possibly TRBD1 (5 bases). V was shortened by 4 bases and J by 2 bases, with 11 bases between the two germline ends. The CDR3 has 14 residues. The germline CDR1 and CDR2 sequences are MNHEY and SVGEGT. Here the CDR3 DNA reads TGTGCCAGCAGTTCAGGGATGGAACAAGAGACCCAGTACTTC. Residues: CASSSGMEQETQYF.

The V gene is TRBV20-1, the J gene TRBJ2-1, with a tentative D call TRBD2 (6 bases). Per germline, CDR1 DFQATT and CDR2 SNEGSKA (reference sequence). CDR3 length: 13 residues. The V gene lost 5 bases and the J gene lost 4 bases, with 12 bases spanning the gap. CDR3 in amino acids: CSAFAGSYNEQFF. The CDR3 nucleotides read TGCAGTGCTTTTGCCGGGAGTTACAATGAGCAGTTCTTC.

CDR3 loop: CASSVARGSRTDTQYF. Here the CDR3 DNA reads TGTGCCAGCAGCGTAGCTAGGGGTTCACGCACAGATACGCAGTATTTT. The chain couples TRBV9 to TRBJ2-3; TRBD1 might be the D (5 bases). CDR3 length equals 16 residues. The germline V gene encodes CDR1 SGDLS and CDR2 YYNGEE. Trimming removed 0 bases at V and 1 base at J, with 12 bases between.

About this clonotype itself: With a much larger clone just one base away, this may be a read error. The V and J genes are TRBV5-1 and TRBJ2-2; 9 bases agree with TRBD1. The CDR3 is made up of 15 amino acids. Germline lookup yields CDR1 SGHRS and CDR2 YFSETQ. DNA of the CDR3: TGCGCCAGCAGCTCGGGACAGGGAGTCACCGGGGAGCTGTATTTT. Encoded protein: CASSSGQGVTGELYF.

Ten or more counts support this clonotype. The rearrangement links TRBV4-2 to TRBJ1-5; D gene unclear. The CDR3 runs to 14 residues. CDR1 and CDR2 from the germline V gene are LGHNA and YNFKEQ. Trimming removed 1 base at V and 0 bases at J, with 4 bases between. CDR3 loop: CASSQVDSNQPQHF. CDR3 bases: TGTGCCAGCAGCCAAGTCGATAGCAATCAGCCCCAGCATTTT.

This CDR3 is CASTRGVDYNEQFF. The CDR3 coding sequence is TGCGCCAGTACCCGGGGGGTAGACTACAATGAGCAGTTCTTC. The chain is built from TRBV5-1 and TRBJ2-1; 7 bases fit TRBD2. The germline V gene has CDR1 SGHRS and CDR2 YFSETQ. The V segment lost 8 bases and the J segment 3 bases; nucleotides outside the gene matches: 8. The CDR3 has 14 residues.

This clonotype was picked up a small number of times. The genes are TRBV7-2 and TRBJ2-7, with 7 bases identical to TRBD1. The CDR3 length is 12 residues. Germline CDR1 SGHTA, CDR2 FQGNSA. J gave up 6 bases and V 4 bases, and 3 bases lay outside the gene matches. CDR3 sequence reads: CASSYGDSEQYF. The CDR3 DNA reads as TGTGCCAGCAGCTATGGGGACAGCGAGCAGTACTTC.

The sample holds many counts of this clonotype. The rearrangement joins TRBV7-2 to TRBJ2-3; the match to TRBD1 covers 7 bases. CDR1 and CDR2 (germline): SGHTA, FQGNSA. The CDR3 length is 14 residues. V lost 2 bases to trimming and J lost 6 bases; unmatched junction nucleotides: 5. CDR3 loop: CASSLRQGPDTQYF. The DNA for the CDR3 is TGTGCCAGCAGCTTACGACAGGGCCCCGATACGCAGTATTTT. Using reference TRBV7-2 and TRBJ2-3 for the parts outside the CDR3, the full variable domain is GAGVSQSPSNKVTEKGKDVELRCDPISGHTALYWYRQSLGQGLEFLIYFQGNSAPDKSGLPSDRFSAERTGGSVSTLTIQRTQQEDSAVYLCASSLRQGPDTQYFGPGTRLTVL.

The V gene is TRBV4-3, the J gene TRBJ2-2; 10 bases fit TRBD1. Germline CDR1 and CDR2: LGHNA and YSLEER. V lost 1 base and J lost 7; bases outside the gene matches: 9. The CDR3 length is 17 residues. Here the CDR3 DNA reads TGCGCCAGCAGCCAAGCCCCGGGACAGGGGTTGATCGGGGAGCTGTTTTTT. Its translation is CASSQAPGQGLIGELFF.

This clonotype was recorded many times. The rearrangement joins TRBV5-1 to TRBJ2-3; D gene uncertain. CDR3 size: 13 residues. Germline values: CDR1 SGHRS, CDR2 YFSETQ. V lost 4 bases and J lost 0, with 6 bases in between. The CDR3 DNA sequence: TGCGCCAGCAGCCCCCTGAGCACAGATACGCAGTATTTT. Amino acid sequence: CASSPLSTDTQYF.

This clonotype turned up a few times. The CDR3 here is CSARDRDTGFTGELFF. The CDR3 DNA sequence: TGCAGTGCTAGAGACCGGGACACCGGCTTCACCGGGGAGCTGTTTTTT. This chain joins TRBV20-1 and TRBJ2-2, with D possibly TRBD1 on 6 matching bases. The CDR3 contains 16 residues. Per germline, CDR1 DFQATT and CDR2 SNEGSKA (reference sequence). Trimming took 0 bases from V and 4 from J, leaving 15 bases between them.

V is TRBV29-1 and J is TRBJ1-4; D call uncertain. The germline V and J ends were trimmed by 4 bases and 7 bases, with 7 bases remaining between them. This CDR3 spans 11 amino acids. The germline V gene encodes CDR1 SQVTM and CDR2 ANQGSEA. DNA of the CDR3: TGCAGCGTTGGGGAAGGTGAAAAACTGTTTTTT. It encodes CSVGEGEKLFF.

V gene TRBV20-1 combines with J gene TRBJ2-7, with 10 bases fitting TRBD1. Looked up from germline, CDR1 is DFQATT and CDR2 is SNEGSKA (reference sequence). This CDR3 contains 14 residues. V shed 1 base, J shed 5 bases, and the junction held 5 bases outside the gene matches. DNA for the CDR3: TGCAGTGCTAGAGGAGACAGGGGGCTTAACGAGCAGTACTTC. It is translated as CSARGDRGLNEQYF.

This clonotype was detected many times. The junction shows a germline mismatch at one end, possibly a read error. The chain has TRBV20-1 and TRBJ2-5; D uncertain. This CDR3 is 11 amino acids long. Germline V gene lookup returns CDR1 DFQATT and CDR2 SNEGSKA (reference sequence). CDR3 nucleotide sequence: TGCAGTGCTAGAGATCGGGCCATTTGGGGTTTC. The encoded protein is CSARDRAIWGF.

This clonotype was found many times. This chain joins TRBV6-5 and TRBJ1-3, with D tentatively TRBD1 (5 bases). This CDR3 spans 16 amino acids. CDR1 is MNHEY and CDR2 is SVGAGI in the germline V gene. Trimming took off 3 bases at V and 0 bases at J, with 12 bases between the two ends. For the CDR3, the DNA is TGTGCCAGCAGTTATCAGGGTTTAATCTCTGGAAACACCATATATTTT. It translates to CASSYQGLISGNTIYF.

CDR3 DNA sequence: TGTGCCAGCAGTGGACAGTCGGTCTCCGTAACCCTCCACTTT. It specifies CASSGQSVSVTLHF. This chain links TRBV12-3 or TRBV12-4 with TRBJ1-6; D is perhaps TRBD1 (6 bases). The CDR3 is 14 amino acids. Trimming pared 5 bases from V and 14 bases from J, leaving 19 bases between.

In its sample, this clonotype was seen many times. The chain combines TRBV29-1 with TRBJ2-7, with 11 bases aligning to TRBD1. Germline V gene data show CDR1 as SQVTM and CDR2 as ANQGSEA. This CDR3 has 15 residues. V shed 4 bases and J 3 bases; nucleotides not matched to a gene: 8. The CDR3: CSVVFGTGGYYEQYF. The CDR3 coding sequence is TGCAGCGTTGTGTTCGGGACAGGGGGTTACTACGAGCAGTACTTC.

This clonotype has more than one count but fewer than ten. The chain joins TRBV5-1 to TRBJ2-6; D call uncertain. The V and J ends lost 0 bases and 1 base respectively, with 5 bases between them. Germline V gives CDR1 SGHRS, CDR2 YFSETQ. The CDR3 extends over 15 amino acids. The DNA of the CDR3 is TGCGCCAGCAGCTTGGGGCAGTCTGGGGCCAACGTCCTGACTTTC. Translated: CASSLGQSGANVLTF.

As for this clonotype: Germline and junction disagree at one end, which may indicate a read error. The rearrangement uses TRBV7-6 and TRBJ2-3, with 9 bases identical to TRBD2. The CDR3 is made up of 15 amino acids. Germline CDR1 reads SGHVS; CDR2 reads FNYEAQ. CDR3 amino acids: CASSLAGNVIDTQYF. Here the CDR3 DNA reads TGTGCCAGCAGCCTAGCGGGGAATGTGATAGATACGCAGTATTTT.

This clonotype was counted a few times. One end of the junction is discordant with germline, which a read error may explain. V and J are TRBV12-3 or TRBV12-4 and TRBJ2-5, with TRBD2 as a possible D gene (5 bases). CDR3 length: 16 residues. This chain's CDR3 is CASSLAGVPGLGTQYF. DNA of the CDR3: TGTGCCAGCAGTCTAGCCGGGGTTCCCGGATTAGGGACCCAGTACTTC.

This clonotype was found many times. This rearrangement joins TRBV29-1 to TRBJ1-4; a possible D gene is TRBD1 (5 bases). The V gene lost 6 bases and the J gene lost 11 bases, with 13 bases spanning the gap. The CDR3 is 11 amino acids. Per germline, CDR1 SQVTM and CDR2 ANQGSEA. The CDR3 coding sequence is TGCAGCGTCCTGACGGGGGTCAAACTGTTTTTT. This encodes CSVLTGVKLFF.